This T cell receptor beta chain was identified during a study of shared clonotypes between healthy human individuals. Study context: Per donor, three plates held CD4 naive cells, three held CD4 memory, two held CD8 naive and one held CD8 memory.

Findings and caveats of the study: Non-shared clonotypes had lower generation probabilities than those shared by all four donors. Exclusively blood specimens were collected; tissue repertoires likely differ.

The CDR3 length is 15 residues. Germline CDR1 and CDR2: SGHRS and YFSETQ. V lost 4 bases, J lost 2 bases, and 8 bases stayed unmatched. Regarding this clone: Its antigen is currently unknown.

On sorted subsets, replicate PCRs used approximately 200 ng DNA, or tens of thousands of T cell genomes. The protocol was immunoSEQ multiplex PCR, while the TCRdb copy is restricted to in-frame clones and leaves out a portion. Here the sample spans around 1.6 million clones, 98% being singletons. Material: naive CD4+ T cells sorted from blood. Documented subset: CD45RA+ positively selected. The clonotype was recovered from a man aged 30-40 years in good health. This chain uses TRBV5-1 with TRBJ2-7; 8 bases match TRBD1. In DNA form, the CDR3 reads TGCGCCAGCAGCCTGAAGACAGGGGACACCTACGAGCAGTACTTC. Protein sequence: CASSLKTGDTYEQYF. The whole variable domain, remainder taken from reference TRBV5-1 and TRBJ2-7, is KAGVTQTPRYLIKTRGQQVTLSCSPISGHRSVSWYQQTPGQGLQFLFEYFSETQRNKGNFPGRFSGRQFSNSRSEMNVSTLELGDSALYLCASSLKTGDTYEQYFGPGTRLTVT.